This TCR beta chain is drawn from a study of T cells in Graves' hyperthyroidism and ophthalmopathy. Study context: At initial diagnosis, before any treatment had begun, peripheral blood was obtained.

Uncontrolled infection, other autoimmune disease, pregnancy and lactation each barred patients from inclusion. Diagnosis rested on symptoms, serum thyroxine and TRAb, thyroid ultrasound, and orbital computed tomography. Amplified TCR beta CDR3 regions came from RNA transcripts. HTBI primers were employed in a first-round RT-PCR of the TCR CDR3. One entry per CDR3 protein results from TCRdb running MiXCR on the multiplex PCR reads. Among 250,000 to 400,000 distinct CDR3 sequences listed, roughly 13% were seen once. This clonotype was detected many times. The V gene end was trimmed by 7 bases and the J gene end by 0 bases; junction bases not matched to a gene: 4. The CDR3 is 14 residues long.

This clonotype was obtained from a woman in her forties with Graves' ophthalmopathy. What was sequenced was blood. This rearrangement joins TRBV12-3 or TRBV12-4 to TRBJ2-7, with 9 bases matching TRBD1. CDR3 sequence (DNA): TGTGCCAGCACAGACAGGGGGAGCTCCTACGAGCAGTACTTC. This translates into CASTDRGSSYEQYF.